These T cell receptor beta chains were read from a single sample in a study of Ad26.COV2.S vaccination and SARS-CoV-2 variants. Clones were sequenced by immunoSEQ multiplex PCR, and TCRdb holds only the in-frame ones, with some missing. The sample shows about 350,000 clones, around nine tenths of them seen only once. This sample comprised peripheral blood, obtained in a trial of Ad26.COV2.S vaccine versus placebo. The receptors stem from a person between 18 and 65 years old who received the Ad26.COV2.S COVID-19 vaccine or a placebo. CDR3s include the opening cysteine and the closing phenylalanine or tryptophan.

TRBV3-1/TRBV3-2	TRBJ2-7	CASSQVLGTGVDEQYF
TRBV10-2	TRBJ1-1	CAIKGAGQTEAFF
TRBV6-2/TRBV6-3	TRBJ1-5	CASSPRGGGGRQPQHF
TRBV5-3	TRBJ1-2	CARSLRVTGSQTNYGYTF
TRBV13	TRBJ2-7	CASSLTSGGLTYEQYF
TRBV29-1	TRBJ2-5	CSAPFGGADQYF
TRBV7-2	TRBJ1-6	CASSTRQGGSPLHF
TRBV3-1/TRBV3-2	TRBJ1-5	CASSPPGRGVDQPQHF
TRBV5-1	TRBJ2-7	CASSPRGTSAFSYEQYF
TRBV2	TRBJ2-4	CASSQDRLLAKNIQYF
TRBV11-2	TRBJ2-3	CASSLDFAVTQYF
TRBV15	TRBJ2-7	CATSEERASYEQYF
TRBV28	TRBJ2-5	CASSLRGTGETQYF
TRBV7-2	TRBJ1-2	CASSQGQVYGYTF
TRBV4-3	TRBJ1-1	CASSPGLLNTEAFF
TRBV7-2	TRBJ2-7	CASSSSQGPSSYEQYF
TRBV19	TRBJ1-4	CASSSGQSSSEKLFF
TRBV7-9	TRBJ2-5	CASSPRPQGARETQYF